The 4 T cell receptor beta chains presented below share a single source sample, sequenced in a study of TIL therapy for anti-PD-1-resistant metastatic lung cancer. Sequencing used immunoSEQ v3. Produced via immunoSEQ multiplex PCR; TCRdb's table is partial and in-frame only. The sample includes 13,000 or so clones, about 70% of them seen just once. The sample's time point: pre-treatment sample, taken before nivolumab and TIL therapy. Pleural nodules or supraclavicular lymph nodes made up most of the excised metastases sampled. The starting material was tumor tissue, obtained at baseline. These TCRs come from a woman between 30 and 80 years old with non-small cell lung cancer.

The genes are TRBV5-5 and TRBJ2-1, with D perhaps matching TRBD2 (5 bases). The CDR3 extends over 17 amino acids. The V end lost 4 bases, the J end lost 0 bases, and 17 bases lay between the germline ends. The germline CDR1 and CDR2 sequences are SGHKS and YYEKEE (reference sequence). Here the CDR3 DNA reads TGTGCCAGCAGCCCCGCGAAAGGGAGTGGCTCCTACAATGAGCAGTTCTTC. This sequence encodes CASSPAKGSGSYNEQFF.

The V and J genes are TRBV2 and TRBJ1-2; TRBD1 agrees at 7 bases. The V gene's germline CDR1 is SNHLY and CDR2 FYNNEI. Unmatched junction bases numbered 5, after V lost 0 bases and J lost 4 bases. The CDR3 consists of 15 residues. The CDR3, as DNA: TGTGCCAGCAGTGAAGCGAACGGACAGGCCTATGGCTACACCTTC. It yields the protein CASSEANGQAYGYTF.

The chain is built from TRBV29-1 and TRBJ1-4, with TRBD1 as a possible D gene (6 bases). The CDR3 covers 13 residues. Germline V gene sequence: CDR1 SQVTM, CDR2 ANQGSEA. Trimming pared 7 bases from V and 0 bases from J, leaving 9 bases between. The CDR3 bases are TGCAGCGCAGGGGTCTCAACTAATGAAAAACTGTTTTTT. It specifies CSAGVSTNEKLFF.

The chain couples TRBV10-2 to TRBJ1-3; tentative D call: TRBD1 (6 bases). Germline V CDR1 and CDR2: WSHSY, SAAADI. CDR3 length equals 15 residues. The V end lost 3 bases, the J end lost 1 base, and 10 bases lay between the germline ends. The CDR3 sequence is CASSEVTGSGNTIYF. The DNA for the CDR3 is TGCGCCAGCAGTGAAGTGACAGGTTCTGGAAACACCATATATTTT.